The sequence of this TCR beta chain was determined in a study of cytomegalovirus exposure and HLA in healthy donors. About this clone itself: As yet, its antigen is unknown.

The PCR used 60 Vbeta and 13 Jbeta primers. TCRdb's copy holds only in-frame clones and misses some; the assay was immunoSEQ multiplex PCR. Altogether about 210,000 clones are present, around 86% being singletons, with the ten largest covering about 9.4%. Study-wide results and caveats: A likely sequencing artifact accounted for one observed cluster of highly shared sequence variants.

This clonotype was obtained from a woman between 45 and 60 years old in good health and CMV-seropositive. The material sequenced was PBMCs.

The CDR3 loop is CASLPGQGTEAFF. DNA for the CDR3: TGCGCCAGCCTCCCGGGACAGGGCACTGAAGCTTTCTTT. The chain recombines TRBV10-2 with TRBJ1-1; 9 bases fit TRBD1. V was pared by 8 bases and J by 4 bases, with 5 bases of the junction left unmatched. Germline-derived CDR1 and CDR2 are WSHSY and SAAADI. This CDR3 spans 13 amino acids.